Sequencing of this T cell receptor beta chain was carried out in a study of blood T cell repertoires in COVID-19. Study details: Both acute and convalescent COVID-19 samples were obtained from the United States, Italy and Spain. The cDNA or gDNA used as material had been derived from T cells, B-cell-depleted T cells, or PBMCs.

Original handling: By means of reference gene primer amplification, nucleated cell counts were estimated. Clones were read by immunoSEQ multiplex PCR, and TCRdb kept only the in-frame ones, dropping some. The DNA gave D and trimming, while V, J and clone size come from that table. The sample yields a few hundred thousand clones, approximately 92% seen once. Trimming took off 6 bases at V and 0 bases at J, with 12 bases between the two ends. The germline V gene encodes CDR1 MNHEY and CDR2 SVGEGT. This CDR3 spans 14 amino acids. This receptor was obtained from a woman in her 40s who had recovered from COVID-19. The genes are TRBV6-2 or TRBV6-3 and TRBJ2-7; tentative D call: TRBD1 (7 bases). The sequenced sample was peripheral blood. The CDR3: CASSRGTVSYEQYF. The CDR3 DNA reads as TGTGCCAGCAGCCGCGGGACAGTCTCCTACGAGCAGTACTTC.